This T cell receptor beta chain emerged from a study of cytomegalovirus exposure and HLA in healthy donors. The CDR3 runs to 20 residues. TCRdb keeps only in-frame clones here, not all; method: immunoSEQ multiplex PCR. Of some 330,000 clones listed, 86% were seen once; the top ten hold 0.65% to 0.85%. Input material: PBMCs. This receptor was identified in a woman between 18 and 30 years old in good health and CMV-seronegative. The gene calls are TRBV1 and TRBJ2-1; the D segment call TRBD2 is taken from the table without a DNA check. TRBV1 counts as a pseudogene. The CDR3 region is CTSSQARSGLAGGVYNEQFF. The CDR3 nucleotides are TGCACCAGCAGCCAAGCCCGATCGGGCCTAGCGGGAGGGGTATACAATGAGCAGTTCTTC.